What follows is one T cell receptor (beta chain) and its context. The data originate from a study of shared clonotypes between healthy human individuals. Profiling relied on immunoSEQ multiplex PCR, and the TCRdb table lists in-frame clones only, not all of them. The sample includes 2.5 million or so clones, more than 90% seen only once; the top ten take roughly 0.14%. CDR1 is SGHRS and CDR2 is YFSETQ in the germline V gene. The V segment lost 0 bases and the J segment 5 bases; nucleotides outside the gene matches: 7. CDR3 length: 15 residues. CD4+ cells were split into CD45RA+ naive and CD45RA-negative memory subsets.

Sequences were obtained from naive CD4+ T cells sorted from blood. Subset in this sample: CD45RA+ positively selected. The TCR comes from a man between 18 and 29 years old in good health. The chain employs TRBV5-1 and TRBJ2-7; 8 bases match TRBD1. In DNA form, the CDR3 reads TGCGCCAGCAGCTTGGCAGCAGGGGGCGTCGACGAGCAGTACTTC. Translated: CASSLAAGGVDEQYF.